This TCR beta chain was obtained from a study of breast tumors, draining lymph nodes, adjacent tissues. Concerning this clonotype itself: Its antigen remains unidentified.

Overall study findings and caveats: The data were judged consistent with most tumor T cells coming from lymph node and expanding in tumor. Luminal-like breast cancer showed significantly greater tumor-nontumor repertoire similarity than basal-like breast cancer did. The lymph node origin of tumor T cells was framed as consistent with a hypothesis, not demonstrated. Tumor TCR diversity was below lymph nodes but above nontumor tissue.

TCRdb analysed the multiplex PCR reads with MiXCR anew, one entry per CDR3 protein. In the table there are roughly 70,000 distinct CDR3 sequences, about 40% of which are singletons. From germline, CDR1 is SGHVS and CDR2 FQNEAQ. Trimming cost V 2 bases and J 5 bases, with 6 bases left between them. CDR3 length equals 12 residues. Input material: breast tumor tissue. The chain combines TRBV7-8 with TRBJ2-5; D is unresolved. The TCR originated in a female donor with breast cancer. Some clones in this sample may be carry-over from other donors' samples. The CDR3 is CASSLIRETQYF. Written as DNA, the CDR3 is TGTGCCAGCAGCTTAATAAGGGAGACCCAGTACTTC.